Each of the 16 T cell receptor beta chains below was sequenced from the same sample in a study of blood T cell repertoires in COVID-19. Clones were sequenced by immunoSEQ multiplex PCR, and TCRdb holds only the in-frame ones, with some missing. Of 120,000 to 150,000 clones in the sample, under 80% were seen once. Sequenced input: peripheral blood. The receptors were sampled from a man of 80 years or more with acute or convalescent COVID-19.

The CDR3 reads CASSPLGQGGHEQYF. CDR3 DNA: TGCGCCAGCAGCCCTTTGGGACAGGGTGGCCACGAGCAGTACTTC. The chain joins TRBV5-1 to TRBJ2-7; 9 positions match TRBD1. The V segment lost 4 bases and the J segment 5 bases; nucleotides outside the gene matches: 10. The V gene's germline CDR1 is SGHRS and CDR2 YFSETQ. The length of the CDR3 is 15 residues.

Only a few counts were recorded for this clone. The V call is TRBV3-1 (or the pseudogene TRBV3-2), the J call TRBJ1-2, with TRBD1 matching 10 bases. The length of the CDR3 is 17 residues. Germline-derived CDR1 and CDR2 are LGHDT and YNNKEL (reference sequence). V was pared by 2 bases and J by 6 bases, with 12 bases of the junction left unmatched. The CDR3, as DNA: TGTGCCAGCAGCCAACGGAAGGACAGGGGGTATCCTCATGGCTACACCTTC. Its translation is CASSQRKDRGYPHGYTF.

V and J are TRBV28 and TRBJ1-2; 7 bases are shared with TRBD1. CDR1 is MDHEN, CDR2 SYDVKM, per germline. The V gene end was trimmed by 1 base and the J gene end by 7 bases; junction bases not matched to a gene: 9. The CDR3 is made up of 15 amino acids. The CDR3 region is CASSLFTGEVGGYTF. In DNA form, the CDR3 reads TGTGCCAGCAGTTTATTTACAGGGGAGGTGGGTGGCTACACCTTC.

This clone showed up just a few times. This chain uses TRBV5-1 with TRBJ2-3, with D tentatively TRBD2 (6 bases). The CDR3 length is 11 residues. Germline CDR1 reads SGHRS; CDR2 reads YFSETQ. V was clipped by 0 bases and J by 12 bases, with 8 bases between them. CDR3 sequence reads: CASSLAREQYF. CDR3 nucleotide sequence: TGCGCCAGCAGCTTGGCGCGGGAACAGTATTTT.

The CDR3 region has the DNA TGTGCCAGCAGCCCGGACCCAGCGGGGGAGACCCAGTACTTC. Its translation is CASSPDPAGETQYF. The chain employs TRBV5-8 and TRBJ2-5; TRBD2 aligns across 7 bases. CDR1 and CDR2 (germline): SGHTS, YDEGEE. The ends lost 4 bases at V and 5 bases at J; junction bases unmatched: 8. This CDR3 contains 14 residues.

The rearrangement uses TRBV19 and TRBJ1-5; 11 bases line up with TRBD1. Trimming at V came to 7 bases and at J to 9 bases, leaving 8 bases not matched to a gene. Germline V gene sequence: CDR1 LNHDA, CDR2 SQIVND (reference sequence). CDR3 length equals 14 residues. DNA of the CDR3: TGTGCCAGTACCGAGGACAGGGGGCTCGGGCCCCAGCATTTT. This translates into CASTEDRGLGPQHF.

This clone has more than one count but fewer than ten. V gene TRBV4-2 combines with J gene TRBJ2-1; 12 positions match TRBD1. The V segment lost 1 base and the J segment 9 bases; nucleotides outside the gene matches: 4. This CDR3 region has 15 residues. Germline V CDR1 and CDR2: LGHNA, YNFKEQ. The CDR3 DNA sequence: TGTGCCAGCAGCCAAGCGGGACAGGGGGCCGGTGAGCAGTTCTTC. Translated: CASSQAGQGAGEQFF.

Regarding this clone: This sample also contains other DNA sequences that code for the same CDR3. The chain recombines TRBV28 with TRBJ1-4; D uncertain. The CDR3 totals 14 residues. Per germline, CDR1 MDHEN and CDR2 SYDVKM. Trimming shortened V by 4 bases and J by 0 bases, and 6 bases separated the two germline ends. The CDR3 region is CASSSPATNEKLFF. The CDR3 DNA sequence: TGTGCCAGCAGTTCTCCTGCAACTAATGAAAAACTGTTTTTT. Complete variable domain (other parts from reference TRBV28 and TRBJ1-4): DVKVTQSSRYLVKRTGEKVFLECVQDMDHENMFWYRQDPGLGLRLIYFSYDVKMKEKGDIPEGYSVSREKKERFSLILESASTNQTSMYLCASSSPATNEKLFFGSGTQLSVL.

The chain combines TRBV25-1 with TRBJ1-4; 8 nucleotides align to TRBD1. V shed 3 bases, J shed 8 bases, and the junction held 5 bases outside the gene matches. The CDR3 sequence is 14 residues long. From germline, CDR1 is MGHDK and CDR2 SYGVNS. The DNA of the CDR3 is TGTGCCAGCAGTGACGACAGGGGACAGGAAAAACTGTTTTTT. Its translation is CASSDDRGQEKLFF.

This clone came up a few times. The chain carries TRBV4-1 and TRBJ1-6; possible D gene TRBD1, 5 bases. The germline V and J ends were trimmed by 6 bases and 4 bases, with 13 bases remaining between them. Germline CDR1 is MGHRA and CDR2 is YSYEKL. The CDR3 loop spans 15 amino acids. This CDR3 reads CASRAGDVYNSPLHF. The DNA for the CDR3 is TGCGCCAGCAGGGCGGGGGACGTGTATAATTCACCCCTCCACTTT.

In DNA, the CDR3 is TGCGCCAGCAGCCCAACCGGGGGGAGCCGCGCAACTAATGAAAAACTGTTTTTT. Translated: CASSPTGGSRATNEKLFF. The V gene is TRBV5-1, the J gene TRBJ1-4; the D gene is possibly TRBD1 (5 bases). Germline loops: CDR1 SGHRS, CDR2 YFSETQ. V was pared by 4 bases and J by 0 bases, with 19 bases between. The CDR3 contains 18 residues.

This chain links TRBV6-6 with TRBJ1-5; TRBD1 agrees at 7 bases. This CDR3 is built from 14 residues. V gave up 8 bases and J gave up 3 bases; unmatched junction bases: 7. In germline, CDR1 is MNHNY, CDR2 SVGAGI (reference sequence). The CDR3 spells CASYGQVDNQPQHF. DNA of the CDR3: TGTGCCAGCTACGGACAGGTCGACAATCAGCCCCAGCATTTT.

The chain recombines TRBV19 with TRBJ2-6, with TRBD1 matching 12 bases. The CDR3 extends over 19 amino acids. V was clipped by 5 bases and J by 2 bases; unmatched bases: 10. The germline gives CDR1 LNHDA, CDR2 SQIVND (reference sequence). Here the CDR3 DNA reads TGTGCCAGTAGTCTCCTTTCCGGGACAGGGGGCGCTGGGGCCAACGTCCTGACTTTC. Its translation: CASSLLSGTGGAGANVLTF. Together with reference TRBV19 and TRBJ2-6, the CDR3 gives the full variable domain: DGGITQSPKYLFRKEGQNVTLSCEQNLNHDAMYWYRQDPGQGLRLIYYSQIVNDFQKGDIAEGYSVSREKKESFPLTVTSAQKNPTAFYLCASSLLSGTGGAGANVLTFGAGSRLTVL.

The rearrangement joins TRBV24-1 to TRBJ2-1, with D perhaps TRBD2 (7 bases). Trimming took off 9 bases at V and 4 bases at J, with 15 bases between the two ends. The CDR3 sequence is 14 residues long. Germline V CDR1 and CDR2: KGHDR, SFDVKD. CDR3 loop: CATRRGEGYNEQFF. The CDR3 coding sequence is TGTGCCACCCGGAGGGGGGAGGGTTACAATGAGCAGTTCTTC.

This clone came up a few times. The chain uses TRBV19 and TRBJ1-1; possible D gene TRBD1, 5 bases. Deletions cut 6 bases from V and 5 bases from J, with 13 bases between. The germline CDR1 and CDR2 sequences are LNHDA and SQIVND (reference sequence). This CDR3 comprises 13 residues. CDR3 in amino acids: CASSLGGRTEAFF. CDR3 bases: TGTGCCAGTAGCCTGGGGGGGAGGACTGAAGCTTTCTTT. The complete variable domain, with remaining parts taken from reference TRBV19 and TRBJ1-1, reads DGGITQSPKYLFRKEGQNVTLSCEQNLNHDAMYWYRQDPGQGLRLIYYSQIVNDFQKGDIAEGYSVSREKKESFPLTVTSAQKNPTAFYLCASSLGGRTEAFFGQGTRLTVV.

V is TRBV15 and J is TRBJ2-7; possibly TRBD2 for D (5 bases). V lost 5 bases and J lost 0, with 14 bases in between. The CDR3 covers 15 residues. The V gene's germline CDR1 is LNHNV and CDR2 YYDKDF (reference sequence). The CDR3 here is CATSGGLASSYEQYF. The CDR3 DNA reads TGTGCCACCAGCGGCGGACTCGCGAGCTCCTACGAGCAGTACTTC. Drawing the rest from reference TRBV15 and TRBJ2-7, the complete variable domain is DAMVIQNPRYQVTQFGKPVTLSCSQTLNHNVMYWYQQKSSQAPKLLFHYYDKDFNNEADTPDNFQSRRPNTSFCFLDIRSPGLGDTAMYLCATSGGLASSYEQYFGPGTRLTVT.